A single sample gave rise to the 29 T cell receptor beta chains below, sequenced in a study of OX40 agonist ivuxolimab in advanced cancers. Sequencing used immunoSEQ multiplex PCR; TCRdb keeps in-frame clones, though not all of them. The sample includes tens of thousands of clones, 90% to 95% of them seen just once. The sequencing used CD4+ or CD8+ T cells sorted from blood, collected in a trial of the OX40 agonist ivuxolimab. These receptors were collected from an adult with an advanced solid tumor such as melanoma, head and neck, liver or kidney cancer.

CDR3 loop: CASSARTRGGYTF. In DNA form, the CDR3 reads TGTGCCAGCAGCGCCCGGACACGGGGTGGCTACACCTTC. V is TRBV2 and J is TRBJ1-2, with D possibly being TRBD1 (5 bases). The V end was cut by 6 bases, the J end by 7 bases, with 15 bases between. The CDR3 is made up of 13 amino acids. Looked up from germline, CDR1 is SNHLY and CDR2 is FYNNEI. The complete variable domain, with remaining parts taken from reference TRBV2 and TRBJ1-2, reads EPEVTQTPSHQVTQMGQEVILRCVPISNHLYFYWYRQILGQKVEFLVSFYNNEISEKSEIFDDQFSVERPDGSNFTLKIRSTKLEDSAMYFCASSARTRGGYTFGSGTRLTVV.

This chain uses TRBV5-1 with TRBJ1-1, with D uncertain. The CDR3 contains 13 residues. The germline V gene encodes CDR1 SGHRS and CDR2 YFSETQ. V lost 7 bases to trimming and J lost 1 base, with 11 bases between them. The CDR3 region is CASRFEANTEAFF. The DNA of the CDR3 is TGCGCCAGCCGGTTTGAAGCGAACACTGAAGCTTTCTTT.

V gene TRBV28 combines with J gene TRBJ1-1; no firm D call. The CDR3 has 14 residues. V lost 1 base to trimming and J lost 2 bases, with 8 bases between them. Germline-derived CDR1 and CDR2 are MDHEN and SYDVKM. The CDR3 sequence: CASSLFRLNTEAFF. The CDR3 coding sequence is TGTGCCAGCAGTTTATTTAGGCTTAACACTGAAGCTTTCTTT.

The rearrangement joins TRBV11-3 to TRBJ2-2; no clear D. Germline values: CDR1 SGHNT, CDR2 YENEEA. The V gene lost 0 bases and the J gene lost 1 base, with 12 bases spanning the gap. The CDR3 is made up of 17 amino acids. The CDR3 DNA follows: TGTGCCAGCAGCTTAGATCTCACCGGTTTGAACACCGGGGAGCTGTTTTTT. Translated, it gives CASSLDLTGLNTGELFF.

V usage is TRBV27 and J usage is TRBJ2-1; no reliable D call. CDR3 length equals 12 residues. The germline V gene encodes CDR1 MNHEY and CDR2 SMNVEV (reference sequence). Trimming took off 6 bases at V and 0 bases at J, with 3 bases between the two ends. The CDR3 DNA reads TGTGCCAGCAGCACCTCCTACAATGAGCAGTTCTTC. It specifies CASSTSYNEQFF.

The CDR3 sequence is CASSLASTVSGNTIYF. CDR3 sequence (DNA): TGTGCCAGCAGCTTAGCCTCGACAGTCTCTGGAAACACCATATATTTT. The chain recombines TRBV7-2 with TRBJ1-3; possibly TRBD1 for D (5 bases). V lost 0 bases and J lost 0, with 9 bases in between. CDR1 is SGHTA and CDR2 is FQGNSA in the germline V gene. This CDR3 region has 16 residues.

The rearrangement uses TRBV4-1 and TRBJ2-1; TRBD2 matches at 8 bases. This CDR3 has 16 amino acids. Germline V lookup: CDR1 MGHRA, CDR2 YSYEKL. The V and J ends lost 3 bases and 4 bases, in that order; junction bases with no gene match: 8. CDR3 residues: CASSHGIAGRYNEQFF. As DNA, the CDR3 is TGCGCCAGCAGCCACGGAATAGCGGGAAGATACAATGAGCAGTTCTTC.

V and J are TRBV6-1 and TRBJ1-3; D might be TRBD1 (6 bases). Deletions cut 4 bases from V and 4 bases from J, with 11 bases between. The CDR3 covers 14 residues. Germline CDR1 is MNHNS and CDR2 is SASEGT. The CDR3 spells CASSGQALGNTIYF. As DNA, the CDR3 is TGTGCCAGCAGTGGACAGGCCCTCGGAAACACCATATATTTT.

V usage is TRBV7-8 and J usage is TRBJ2-7; D not certain. CDR1 and CDR2 from the germline V gene are SGHVS and FQNEAQ. V dropped 4 bases and J dropped 2 bases, with 18 bases sitting between them. The CDR3 covers 16 residues. The CDR3 region has the DNA TGTGCCAGCAGCTCCTACCGGACCGCGCGAACCTACGAGCAGTACTTC. Translated: CASSSYRTARTYEQYF.

The V gene is TRBV4-2, the J gene TRBJ2-2, with 10 positions matching TRBD2. V gave up 7 bases and J gave up 7 bases; unmatched junction bases: 9. CDR3 length equals 15 residues. Germline-derived CDR1 and CDR2 are LGHNA and YNFKEQ. This chain's CDR3 is CASTRGTSEIGELFF. CDR3 DNA: TGTGCCAGCACCCGGGGGACTAGCGAAATCGGGGAGCTGTTTTTT.

This chain connects TRBV6-1 to TRBJ1-2, with TRBD1 matching over 9 bases. Germline CDR1 is MNHNS and CDR2 is SASEGT. The CDR3 length is 14 residues. J was trimmed by 7 bases and V by 6 bases; bases with no gene match: 9. CDR3 DNA sequence: TGTGCCAGCAGGGACAGGGGCTCAAGCCGTGGCTACACCTTC. It specifies CASRDRGSSRGYTF.

Here the CDR3 DNA reads TGTGCCAGCAGCTTAGCTCCGGGGGGCACTGAAGCTTTCTTT. Translation gives CASSLAPGGTEAFF. The chain uses TRBV11-2 and TRBJ1-1; weak D call: TRBD1 (5 bases). This CDR3 has 14 residues. Per the germline V gene, CDR1 is SGHAT and CDR2 is FQNNGV. Trimming pared 1 base from V and 4 bases from J, leaving 10 bases between.

In regard to this clone: This is likely a read error, given that the CDR3 carries no conserved phenylalanine or tryptophan at its end. The limits of the CDR3 on the DNA are not certain, so only TCRdb's listed CDR3 is given. The J gene is TRBJ2-3, the V gene TRBV7-8; TRBD2 is the table's D call and was not checked against the DNA. 12 amino acids form the CDR3, both terminal residues included. Per germline, CDR1 SGHVS and CDR2 FQNEAQ. CDR3 in amino acids: CASRLPGLEIVV.

The chain carries TRBV28 and TRBJ2-1, with TRBD1 matching 8 bases. The J segment lost 7 bases and the V segment lost 9 bases, leaving 8 bases of the junction unmatched. In germline, CDR1 is MDHEN, CDR2 SYDVKM. This CDR3 has 13 residues. CDR3 in amino acids: CASYRGNLNEQFF. The CDR3 DNA follows: TGTGCCAGTTACAGGGGGAATCTAAATGAGCAGTTCTTC.

The J gene is TRBJ1-1, the V gene TRBV7-2, with 8 bases that match TRBD1. V trimming: 5 bases; J trimming: 1 base; junction bases outside the gene matches: 15. CDR3 length equals 18 residues. Germline loops: CDR1 SGHTA, CDR2 FQGNSA. The CDR3 nucleotides read TGTGCCAGCAGCCCCCCGGACAGGGCCTTTACCCAGAACACTGAAGCTTTCTTT. This codes for CASSPPDRAFTQNTEAFF.

CDR3 loop: CASSLESGWAGVEQFF. The CDR3 region has the DNA TGTGCCAGCAGCTTAGAATCGGGGTGGGCGGGGGTTGAGCAGTTCTTC. The gene calls are TRBV11-3 and TRBJ2-1; 7 bases fit TRBD2. Per germline, CDR1 SGHNT and CDR2 YENEEA. The junction had 11 bases not matched to a gene; V was cut back by 0 bases and J by 9 bases. The CDR3 length is 16 residues. Combining the CDR3 with reference TRBV11-3 and TRBJ2-1 gives the whole variable domain EAGVVQSPRYKIIEKKQPVAFWCNPISGHNTLYWYLQNLGQGPELLIRYENEEAVDDSQLPKDRFSAERLKGVDSTLKIQPAELGDSAVYLCASSLESGWAGVEQFFGPGTRLTVL.

This chain connects TRBV2 to TRBJ2-3; a possible D gene is TRBD1 (6 bases). Germline CDR1 is SNHLY and CDR2 is FYNNEI. Between the trimmed V and J ends, which lost 4 bases and 2 bases, there was a span of 7 bases. The CDR3 spans 13 residues. In DNA, the CDR3 is TGTGCCAGCAGTGGACAGGCCACAGATACGCAGTATTTT. Protein product: CASSGQATDTQYF. The full variable domain, rest sourced from reference TRBV2 and TRBJ2-3, is EPEVTQTPSHQVTQMGQEVILRCVPISNHLYFYWYRQILGQKVEFLVSFYNNEISEKSEIFDDQFSVERPDGSNFTLKIRSTKLEDSAMYFCASSGQATDTQYFGPGTRLTVL.

The chain employs TRBV19 and TRBJ2-2; TRBD1 is a possible D gene (6 bases). The CDR3 has 16 residues. CDR1 and CDR2 (germline): LNHDA, SQIVND (reference sequence). Trimming took 1 base from V and 3 from J, leaving 12 bases between them. CDR3 loop: CASSIGWGPDTGELFF. DNA for the CDR3: TGTGCCAGTAGTATAGGATGGGGGCCGGACACCGGGGAGCTGTTTTTT.

The genes are TRBV5-1 and TRBJ2-7; 7 bases are shared with TRBD1. Germline V gives CDR1 SGHRS, CDR2 YFSETQ. V gave up 2 bases and J gave up 2 bases; unmatched junction bases: 1. The CDR3 is 13 amino acids. Here the CDR3 DNA reads TGCGCCAGCAGCTTCGACAGGGCCTACGAGCAGTACTTC. As protein: CASSFDRAYEQYF.

The rearrangement joins TRBV4-1 to TRBJ2-2; 7 bases line up with TRBD1. The V segment lost 0 bases and the J segment 9 bases; nucleotides outside the gene matches: 7. This CDR3 is 15 amino acids long. CDR1 and CDR2 (germline): MGHRA, YSYEKL. The CDR3 DNA follows: TGCGCCAGCAGCCAAGAATTCAGGGGGAACCGGGAGCTGTTTTTT. This translates into CASSQEFRGNRELFF.

The genes are TRBV19 and TRBJ1-2, with no clear D. CDR1 is LNHDA, CDR2 SQIVND, per germline (reference sequence). The CDR3 length is 13 residues. Deletions cut 10 bases from V and 3 bases from J, with 15 bases between. The CDR3 bases are TGTGCCACTAGACCCTACAGAGACTATGGCTACACCTTC. Amino acids: CATRPYRDYGYTF.

The V call is TRBV11-2, the J call TRBJ1-1; D possibly corresponds to TRBD1 (5 bases). The CDR3 has 13 amino acids. V lost 2 bases to trimming and J lost 1 base, with 5 bases between them. Germline V gives CDR1 SGHAT, CDR2 FQNNGV. In DNA form, the CDR3 reads TGTGCCAGCAGCTTAACAGGGAACACTGAAGCTTTCTTT. Protein: CASSLTGNTEAFF.

There are a few counts of this clone. The chain recombines TRBV5-1 with TRBJ1-3, with D maybe TRBD1 (6 bases). Between the trimmed V and J ends, which lost 0 bases and 4 bases, there was a span of 11 bases. This CDR3 comprises 15 residues. Germline CDR1 and CDR2: SGHRS and YFSETQ. CDR3 sequence reads: CASSLVGGEGNTIYF. The CDR3 DNA follows: TGCGCCAGCAGCTTGGTGGGGGGCGAAGGAAACACCATATATTTT.

This chain connects TRBV10-3 to TRBJ2-7; no reliable D call. Germline lookup yields CDR1 ENHRY and CDR2 SYGVKD. V was pared by 2 bases and J by 3 bases, with 11 bases between. This CDR3 spans 14 amino acids. Here the CDR3 reads CAISEVGPRYEQYF. Written as DNA, the CDR3 is TGTGCCATCAGTGAGGTAGGCCCACGCTACGAGCAGTACTTC.

The sample holds a few counts of this clone. J is TRBJ1-5 and V is TRBV19; 9 bases fit TRBD1. Germline lookup yields CDR1 LNHDA and CDR2 SQIVND (reference sequence). The CDR3 is 17 amino acids. The junction had 5 bases not matched to a gene; V was cut back by 1 base and J by 1 base. CDR3 in amino acids: CASSIGGQGLSNQPQHF. As DNA, the CDR3 is TGTGCCAGTAGTATAGGAGGACAGGGGTTAAGCAATCAGCCCCAGCATTTT. Using reference TRBV19 and TRBJ1-5 for the parts outside the CDR3, the full variable domain is DGGITQSPKYLFRKEGQNVTLSCEQNLNHDAMYWYRQDPGQGLRLIYYSQIVNDFQKGDIAEGYSVSREKKESFPLTVTSAQKNPTAFYLCASSIGGQGLSNQPQHFGDGTRLSIL.

The chain uses TRBV10-3 and TRBJ1-2; TRBD1 might be the D (5 bases). CDR3 length: 14 amino acids. V was pared by 3 bases and J by 3 bases, with 11 bases between. CDR1 ENHRY and CDR2 SYGVKD come from the germline V gene. CDR3 DNA sequence: TGTGCCATCAGTGACCGGCAGGGAGACTATGGCTACACCTTC. The encoded protein is CAISDRQGDYGYTF.

J is TRBJ2-7 and V is TRBV7-9; 9 bases match TRBD2. Germline values: CDR1 SEHNR, CDR2 FQNEAQ (reference sequence). V was clipped by 5 bases and J by 2 bases; unmatched bases: 4. CDR3 length: 14 residues. CDR3 DNA: TGTGCCAGCAGCCCTCTAGCGGGAACCTACGAGCAGTACTTC. Translation gives CASSPLAGTYEQYF. Based on the CDR3 plus reference TRBV7-9 and TRBJ2-7, the full variable domain is DTGVSQNPRHKITKRGQNVTFRCDPISEHNRLYWYRQTLGQGPEFLTYFQNEAQLEKSRLLSDRFSAERPKGSFSTLEIQRTEQGDSAMYLCASSPLAGTYEQYFGPGTRLTVT.

The chain employs TRBV15 and TRBJ2-3; D possibly matches TRBD1 or TRBD2 (6 bases each). V lost 0 bases, J lost 8 bases, and 18 bases lay in between. Per germline, CDR1 LNHNV and CDR2 YYDKDF (reference sequence). The CDR3 consists of 16 residues. In nucleotides, the CDR3 is TGTGCCACCAGCAGAGACTCTAGCGTAAAAGGGGGTACGCAGTATTTT. Protein: CATSRDSSVKGGTQYF. Looking up the rest from reference TRBV15 and TRBJ2-3 gives the full variable domain: DAMVIQNPRYQVTQFGKPVTLSCSQTLNHNVMYWYQQKSSQAPKLLFHYYDKDFNNEADTPDNFQSRRPNTSFCFLDIRSPGLGDTAMYLCATSRDSSVKGGTQYFGPGTRLTVL.

In its sample, this clone was seen a few times. The CDR3 nucleotides are TGTGCCAGCAGGTGGGACAGTTCAACCGGGGAGCTGTTTTTT. As protein: CASRWDSSTGELFF. The rearrangement joins TRBV6-1 to TRBJ2-2, with 7 bases aligning to TRBD1. Losses at the gene ends were 6 bases for V and 5 bases for J; bases not matched to a gene: 6. Germline V gene sequence: CDR1 MNHNS, CDR2 SASEGT. CDR3 length: 14 amino acids.